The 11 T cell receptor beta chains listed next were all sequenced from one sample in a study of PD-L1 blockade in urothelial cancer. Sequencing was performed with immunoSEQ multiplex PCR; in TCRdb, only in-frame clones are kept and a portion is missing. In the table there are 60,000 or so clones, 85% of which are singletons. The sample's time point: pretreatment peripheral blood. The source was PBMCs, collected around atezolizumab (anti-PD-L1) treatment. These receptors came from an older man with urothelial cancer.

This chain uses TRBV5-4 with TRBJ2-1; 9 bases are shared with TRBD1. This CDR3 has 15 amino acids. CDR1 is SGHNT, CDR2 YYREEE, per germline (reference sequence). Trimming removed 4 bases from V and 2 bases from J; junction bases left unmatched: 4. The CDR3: CASSPGQGPYNEQFF. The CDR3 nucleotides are TGTGCCAGCAGCCCGGGACAGGGACCCTACAATGAGCAGTTCTTC.

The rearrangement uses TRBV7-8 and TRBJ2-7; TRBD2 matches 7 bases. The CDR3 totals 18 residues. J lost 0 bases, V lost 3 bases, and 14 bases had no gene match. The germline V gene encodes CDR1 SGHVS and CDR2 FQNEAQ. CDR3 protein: CASSFRRLLAPRSYEQYF. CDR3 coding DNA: TGTGCCAGCAGCTTTCGCCGACTACTAGCGCCCCGCTCCTACGAGCAGTACTTC.

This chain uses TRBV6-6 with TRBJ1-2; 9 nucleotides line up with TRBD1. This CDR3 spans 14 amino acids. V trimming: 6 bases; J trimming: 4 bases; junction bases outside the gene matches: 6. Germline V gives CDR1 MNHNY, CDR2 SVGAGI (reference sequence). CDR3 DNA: TGTGCCAGCAGGGGGACAGGGAACCTCTATGGCTACACCTTC. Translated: CASRGTGNLYGYTF.

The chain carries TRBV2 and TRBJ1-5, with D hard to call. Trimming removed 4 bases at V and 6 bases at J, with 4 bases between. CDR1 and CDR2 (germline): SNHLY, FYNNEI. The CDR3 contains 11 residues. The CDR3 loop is CASSGGQPQHF. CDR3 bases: TGTGCCAGCAGTGGAGGTCAGCCCCAGCATTTT.

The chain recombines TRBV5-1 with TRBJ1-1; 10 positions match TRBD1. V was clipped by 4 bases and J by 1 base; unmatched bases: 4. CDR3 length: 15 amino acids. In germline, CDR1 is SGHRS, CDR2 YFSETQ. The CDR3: CASSQTGGGNTEAFF. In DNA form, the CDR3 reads TGCGCCAGCAGCCAGACAGGGGGCGGGAACACTGAAGCTTTCTTT. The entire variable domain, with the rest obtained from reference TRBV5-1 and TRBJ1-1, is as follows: KAGVTQTPRYLIKTRGQQVTLSCSPISGHRSVSWYQQTPGQGLQFLFEYFSETQRNKGNFPGRFSGRQFSNSRSEMNVSTLELGDSALYLCASSQTGGGNTEAFFGQGTRLTVV.

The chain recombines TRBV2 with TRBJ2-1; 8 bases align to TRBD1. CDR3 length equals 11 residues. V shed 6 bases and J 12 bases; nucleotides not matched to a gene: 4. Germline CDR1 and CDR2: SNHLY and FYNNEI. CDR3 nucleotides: TGTGCCAGCAGGGAGACAGGGGTGCAGTTCTTC. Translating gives CASRETGVQFF. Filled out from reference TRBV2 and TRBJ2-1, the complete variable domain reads EPEVTQTPSHQVTQMGQEVILRCVPISNHLYFYWYRQILGQKVEFLVSFYNNEISEKSEIFDDQFSVERPDGSNFTLKIRSTKLEDSAMYFCASRETGVQFFGPGTRLTVL.

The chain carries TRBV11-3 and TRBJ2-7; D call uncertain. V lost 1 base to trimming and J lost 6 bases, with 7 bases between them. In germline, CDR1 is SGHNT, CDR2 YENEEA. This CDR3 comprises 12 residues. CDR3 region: CASSLGGAEQYF. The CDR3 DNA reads TGTGCCAGCAGCTTAGGCGGAGCCGAGCAGTACTTC.

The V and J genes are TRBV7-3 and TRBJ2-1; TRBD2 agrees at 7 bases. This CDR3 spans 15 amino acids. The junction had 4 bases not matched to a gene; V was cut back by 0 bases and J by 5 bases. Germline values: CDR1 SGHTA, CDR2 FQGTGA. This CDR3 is CASSLTSGRDNEQFF. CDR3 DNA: TGTGCCAGCAGCTTAACTAGCGGGCGCGACAATGAGCAGTTCTTC.

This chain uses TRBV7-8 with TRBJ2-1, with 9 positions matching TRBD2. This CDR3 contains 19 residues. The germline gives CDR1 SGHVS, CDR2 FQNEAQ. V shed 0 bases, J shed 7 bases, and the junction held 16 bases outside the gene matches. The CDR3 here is CASSLAPPGSSGGRNEQFF. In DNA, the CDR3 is TGTGCCAGCAGCTTAGCCCCCCCAGGGAGCAGCGGGGGGCGAAATGAGCAGTTCTTC.

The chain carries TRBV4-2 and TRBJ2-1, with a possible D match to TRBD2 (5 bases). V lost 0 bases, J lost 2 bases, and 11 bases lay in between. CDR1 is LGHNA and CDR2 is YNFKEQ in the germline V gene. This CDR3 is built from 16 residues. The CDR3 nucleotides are TGTGCCAGCAGCCAAGATGGGAGTTCAACCTACAATGAGCAGTTCTTC. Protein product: CASSQDGSSTYNEQFF.

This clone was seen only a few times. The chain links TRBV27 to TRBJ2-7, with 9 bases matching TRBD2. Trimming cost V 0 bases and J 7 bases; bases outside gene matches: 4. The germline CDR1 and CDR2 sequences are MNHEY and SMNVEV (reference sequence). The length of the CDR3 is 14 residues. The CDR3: CASSLSGLASEQYF. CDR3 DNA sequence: TGTGCCAGCAGTTTATCGGGACTAGCCAGTGAGCAGTACTTC.